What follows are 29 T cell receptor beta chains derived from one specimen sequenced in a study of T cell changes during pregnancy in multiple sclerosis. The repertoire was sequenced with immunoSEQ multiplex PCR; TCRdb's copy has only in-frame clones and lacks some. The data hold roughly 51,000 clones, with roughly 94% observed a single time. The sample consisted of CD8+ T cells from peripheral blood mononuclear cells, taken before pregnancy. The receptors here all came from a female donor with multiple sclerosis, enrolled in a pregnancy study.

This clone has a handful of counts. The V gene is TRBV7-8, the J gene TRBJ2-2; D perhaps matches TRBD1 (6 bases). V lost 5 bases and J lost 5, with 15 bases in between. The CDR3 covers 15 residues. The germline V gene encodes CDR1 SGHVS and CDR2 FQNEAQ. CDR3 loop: CASSMTGTMTGELFF. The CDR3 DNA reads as TGTGCCAGCAGCATGACCGGGACAATGACCGGGGAGCTGTTTTTT.

CDR3: CASSAKGGASPIYEQYF. In DNA, the CDR3 is TGTGCCAGCAGCGCCAAGGGCGGGGCTAGCCCAATATACGAGCAGTACTTC. This sequence joins TRBV9 and TRBJ2-7; possible D gene TRBD2, 6 bases. V gave up 3 bases and J gave up 4 bases, with 23 bases separating them. Per the germline V gene, CDR1 is SGDLS and CDR2 is YYNGEE. There are 17 residues in the CDR3. Supplemented by reference TRBV9 and TRBJ2-7, the full variable domain reads DSGVTQTPKHLITATGQRVTLRCSPRSGDLSVYWYQQSLDQGLQFLIQYYNGEERAKGNILERFSAQQFPDLHSELNLSSLELGDSALYFCASSAKGGASPIYEQYFGPGTRLTVT.

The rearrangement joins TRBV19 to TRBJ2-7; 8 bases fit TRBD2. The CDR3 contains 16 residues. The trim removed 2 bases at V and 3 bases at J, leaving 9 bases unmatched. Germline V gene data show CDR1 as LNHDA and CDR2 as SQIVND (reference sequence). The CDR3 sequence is CASSISPSGSHYEQYF. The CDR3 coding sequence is TGTGCCAGTAGTATATCCCCAAGCGGGAGCCACTACGAGCAGTACTTC.

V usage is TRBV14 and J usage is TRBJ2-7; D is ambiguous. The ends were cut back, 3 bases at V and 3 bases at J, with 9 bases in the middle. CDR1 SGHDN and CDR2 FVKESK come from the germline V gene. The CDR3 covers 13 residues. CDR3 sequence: CASSQVTGYEQYF. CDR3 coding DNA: TGTGCCAGCAGCCAGGTGACGGGCTACGAGCAGTACTTC.

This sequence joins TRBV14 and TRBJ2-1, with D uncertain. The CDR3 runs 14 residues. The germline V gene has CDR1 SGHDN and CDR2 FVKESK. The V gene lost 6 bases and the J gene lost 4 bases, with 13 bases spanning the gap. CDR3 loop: CASSPRLIYNEQFF. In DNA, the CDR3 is TGTGCCAGCAGTCCCCGGTTAATTTACAATGAGCAGTTCTTC.

The CDR3 region is CSVLAGGAINEQFF. DNA of the CDR3: TGCAGCGTCCTTGCGGGAGGGGCGATCAATGAGCAGTTCTTC. The chain links TRBV29-1 to TRBJ2-1; 9 nucleotides line up with TRBD2. This CDR3 has 14 amino acids. Germline lookup yields CDR1 SQVTM and CDR2 ANQGSEA. V gave up 6 bases and J gave up 6 bases; unmatched junction bases: 9.

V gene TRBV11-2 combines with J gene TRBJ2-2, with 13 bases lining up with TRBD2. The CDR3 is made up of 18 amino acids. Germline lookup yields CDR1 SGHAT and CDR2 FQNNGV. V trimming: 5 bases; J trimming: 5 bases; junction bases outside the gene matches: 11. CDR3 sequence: CASSGSTSGRLITGELFF. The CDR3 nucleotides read TGTGCCAGCAGCGGCTCGACTAGCGGGAGGCTTATAACCGGGGAGCTGTTTTTT. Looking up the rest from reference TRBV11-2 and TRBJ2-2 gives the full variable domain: EAGVAQSPRYKIIEKRQSVAFWCNPISGHATLYWYQQILGQGPKLLIQFQNNGVVDDSQLPKDRFSAERLKGVDSTLKIQPAKLEDSAVYLCASSGSTSGRLITGELFFGEGSRLTVL.

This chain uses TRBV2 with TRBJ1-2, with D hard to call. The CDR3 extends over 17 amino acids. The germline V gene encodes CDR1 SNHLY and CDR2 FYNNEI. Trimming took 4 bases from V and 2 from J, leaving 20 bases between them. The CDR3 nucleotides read TGTGCCAGCAGTGCCTTTAAGGTTGGGCGAGCAAACTATGGCTACACCTTC. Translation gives CASSAFKVGRANYGYTF.

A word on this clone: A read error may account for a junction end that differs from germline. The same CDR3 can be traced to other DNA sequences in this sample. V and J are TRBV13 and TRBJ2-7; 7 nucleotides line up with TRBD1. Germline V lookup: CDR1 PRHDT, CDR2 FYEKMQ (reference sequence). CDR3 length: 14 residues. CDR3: CASSSRQGPYEQYF. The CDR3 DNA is TGTGCCAGCAGCTCAAGACAGGGTCCCTACGAGCAATACTTC.

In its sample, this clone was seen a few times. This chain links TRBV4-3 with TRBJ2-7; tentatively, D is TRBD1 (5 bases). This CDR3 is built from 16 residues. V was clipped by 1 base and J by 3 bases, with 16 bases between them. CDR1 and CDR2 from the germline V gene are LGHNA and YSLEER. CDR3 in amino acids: CASSQGWQVGHYEQYF. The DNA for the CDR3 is TGCGCCAGCAGCCAAGGATGGCAGGTCGGACACTACGAGCAGTACTTC.

CDR3 DNA sequence: TGTGCCAGCAGTCGGGAGCTAGTCCTCAATGAGCAGTTCTTC. This codes for CASSRELVLNEQFF. This sequence joins TRBV6-5 and TRBJ2-1; perhaps TRBD2 as D (6 bases). The germline CDR1 and CDR2 sequences are MNHEY and SVGAGI. The V end lost 5 bases, the J end lost 6 bases, and 14 bases lay between the germline ends. The CDR3 sequence is 14 residues long.

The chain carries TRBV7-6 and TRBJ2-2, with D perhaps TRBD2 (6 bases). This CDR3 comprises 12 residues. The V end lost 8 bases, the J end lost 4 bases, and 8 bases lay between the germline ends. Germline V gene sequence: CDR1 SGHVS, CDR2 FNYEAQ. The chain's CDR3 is CASGGGTGELFF. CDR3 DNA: TGTGCCAGCGGGGGAGGCACCGGGGAGCTGTTTTTT.

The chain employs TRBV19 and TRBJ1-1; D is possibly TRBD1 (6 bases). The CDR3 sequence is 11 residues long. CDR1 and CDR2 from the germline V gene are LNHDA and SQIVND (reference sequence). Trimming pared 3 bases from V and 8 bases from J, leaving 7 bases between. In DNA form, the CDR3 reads TGTGCCAGTAGTATCGGACAGGAAGCTTTCTTT. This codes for CASSIGQEAFF.

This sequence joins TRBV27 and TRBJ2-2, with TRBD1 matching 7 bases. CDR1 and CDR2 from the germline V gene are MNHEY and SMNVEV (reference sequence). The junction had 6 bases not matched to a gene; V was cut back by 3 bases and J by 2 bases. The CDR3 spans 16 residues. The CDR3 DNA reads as TGTGCCAGCAGTTTCTACAGGGGAAGAAACACCGGGGAGCTGTTTTTT. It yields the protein CASSFYRGRNTGELFF.

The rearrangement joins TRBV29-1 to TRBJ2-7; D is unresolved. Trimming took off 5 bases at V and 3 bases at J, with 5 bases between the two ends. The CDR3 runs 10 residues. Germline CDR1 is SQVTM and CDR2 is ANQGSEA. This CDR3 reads CSVLGYEQYF. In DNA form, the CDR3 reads TGCAGCGTTCTAGGCTACGAGCAGTACTTC.

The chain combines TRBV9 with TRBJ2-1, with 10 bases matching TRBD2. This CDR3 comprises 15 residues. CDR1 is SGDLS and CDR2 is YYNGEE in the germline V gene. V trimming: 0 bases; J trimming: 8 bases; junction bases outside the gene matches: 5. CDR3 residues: CASSVGASGSDEQFF. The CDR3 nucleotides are TGTGCCAGCAGCGTAGGGGCTAGCGGGAGCGATGAGCAGTTCTTC. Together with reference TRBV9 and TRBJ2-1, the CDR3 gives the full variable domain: DSGVTQTPKHLITATGQRVTLRCSPRSGDLSVYWYQQSLDQGLQFLIQYYNGEERAKGNILERFSAQQFPDLHSELNLSSLELGDSALYFCASSVGASGSDEQFFGPGTRLTVL.

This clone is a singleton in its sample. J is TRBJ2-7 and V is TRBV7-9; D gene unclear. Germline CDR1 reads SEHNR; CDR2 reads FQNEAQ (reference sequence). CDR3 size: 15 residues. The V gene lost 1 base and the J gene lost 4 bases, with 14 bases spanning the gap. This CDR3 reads CASSLDAAELYEQYF. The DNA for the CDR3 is TGTGCCAGCAGCTTAGATGCGGCCGAACTATACGAGCAGTACTTC.

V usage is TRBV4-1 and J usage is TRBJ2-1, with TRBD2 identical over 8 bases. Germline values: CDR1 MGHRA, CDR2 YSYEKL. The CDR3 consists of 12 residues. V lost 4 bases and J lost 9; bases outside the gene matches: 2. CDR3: CASSPGGAEQFF. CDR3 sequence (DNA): TGCGCCAGCAGCCCGGGGGGGGCTGAGCAGTTCTTC.

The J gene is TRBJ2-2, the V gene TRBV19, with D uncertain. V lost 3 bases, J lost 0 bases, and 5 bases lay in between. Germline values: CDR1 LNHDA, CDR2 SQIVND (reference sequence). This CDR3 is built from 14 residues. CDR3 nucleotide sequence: TGTGCCAGTAGTATCCGGGCGAACACCGGGGAGCTGTTTTTT. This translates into CASSIRANTGELFF.

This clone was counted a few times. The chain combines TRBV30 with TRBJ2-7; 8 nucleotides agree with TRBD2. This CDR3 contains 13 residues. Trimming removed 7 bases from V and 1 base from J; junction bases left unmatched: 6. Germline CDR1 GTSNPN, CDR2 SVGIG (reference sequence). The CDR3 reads CASSGQTSYEQYF. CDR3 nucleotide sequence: TGTGCCTCTAGCGGGCAAACATCCTACGAGCAGTACTTC.

Written as DNA, the CDR3 is TGCGCCAGCAGCCAAGGAAGAGCGGCTATAACCTACGAGCAGTACTTC. Translation: CASSQGRAAITYEQYF. The chain uses TRBV4-1 and TRBJ2-7; D is possibly TRBD2 (5 bases). The CDR3 spans 16 residues. The germline gives CDR1 MGHRA, CDR2 YSYEKL. Trimming shortened V by 1 base and J by 2 bases, and 15 bases separated the two germline ends.

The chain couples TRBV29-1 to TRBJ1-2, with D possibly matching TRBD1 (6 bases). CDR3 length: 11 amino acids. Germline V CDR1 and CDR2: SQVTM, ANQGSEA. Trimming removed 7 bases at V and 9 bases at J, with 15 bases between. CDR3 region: CSAASQGRYTF. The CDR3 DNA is TGCAGCGCCGCGTCACAGGGACGCTACACCTTC.

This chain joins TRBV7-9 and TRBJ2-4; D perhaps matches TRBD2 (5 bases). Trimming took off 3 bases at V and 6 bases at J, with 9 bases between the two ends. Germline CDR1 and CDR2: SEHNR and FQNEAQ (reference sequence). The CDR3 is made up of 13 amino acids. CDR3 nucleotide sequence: TGTGCCAGCAGCTTCTCCGGGGTAAACATTCAGTACTTC. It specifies CASSFSGVNIQYF.

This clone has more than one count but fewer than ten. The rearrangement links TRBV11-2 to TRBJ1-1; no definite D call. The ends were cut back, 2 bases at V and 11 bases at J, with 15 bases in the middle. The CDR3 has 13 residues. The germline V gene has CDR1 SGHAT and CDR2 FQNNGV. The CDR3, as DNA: TGTGCCAGCAGCTTATGGGAGGGTCAGATGGCTTTCTTT. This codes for CASSLWEGQMAFF.

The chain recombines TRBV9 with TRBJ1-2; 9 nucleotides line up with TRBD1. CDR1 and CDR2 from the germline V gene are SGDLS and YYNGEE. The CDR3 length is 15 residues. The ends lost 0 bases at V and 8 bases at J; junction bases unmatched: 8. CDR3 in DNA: TGTGCCAGCAGCGTAGAGAGGGGACAGGGTGAGGGCTACACCTTC. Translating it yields CASSVERGQGEGYTF.

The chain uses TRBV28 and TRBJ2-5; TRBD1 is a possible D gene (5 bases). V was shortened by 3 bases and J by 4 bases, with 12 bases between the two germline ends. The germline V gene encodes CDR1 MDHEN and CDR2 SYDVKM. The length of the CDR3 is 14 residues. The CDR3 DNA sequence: TGTGCCAGCAGTTTGACTCTGGGGCCAGAGACCCAGTACTTC. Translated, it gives CASSLTLGPETQYF. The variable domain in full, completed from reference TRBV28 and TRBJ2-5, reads DVKVTQSSRYLVKRTGEKVFLECVQDMDHENMFWYRQDPGLGLRLIYFSYDVKMKEKGDIPEGYSVSREKKERFSLILESASTNQTSMYLCASSLTLGPETQYFGPGTRLLVL.

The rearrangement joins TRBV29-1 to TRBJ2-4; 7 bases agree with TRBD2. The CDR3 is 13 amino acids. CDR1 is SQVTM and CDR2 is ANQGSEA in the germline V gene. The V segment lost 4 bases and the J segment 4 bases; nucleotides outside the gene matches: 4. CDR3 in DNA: TGCAGCGTTGGTCAGGGAGGGAAAAACATTCAGTACTTC. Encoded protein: CSVGQGGKNIQYF.

CDR3 in amino acids: CASSETSDPYNEQFF. The CDR3 coding sequence is TGTGCCAGCAGTGAAACTAGCGACCCCTACAATGAGCAGTTCTTC. The chain couples TRBV9 to TRBJ2-1; 7 bases agree with TRBD2. CDR1 and CDR2 from the germline V gene are SGDLS and YYNGEE. V gave up 5 bases and J gave up 2 bases; unmatched junction bases: 7. The CDR3 is made up of 15 amino acids.

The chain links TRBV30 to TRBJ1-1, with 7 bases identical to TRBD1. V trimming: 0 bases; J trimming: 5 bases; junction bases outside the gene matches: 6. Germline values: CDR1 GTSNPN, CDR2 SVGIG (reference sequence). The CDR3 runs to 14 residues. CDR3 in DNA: TGTGCCTGGAGTGTACAGGGGAGTTTTACTGAAGCTTTCTTT. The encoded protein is CAWSVQGSFTEAFF.